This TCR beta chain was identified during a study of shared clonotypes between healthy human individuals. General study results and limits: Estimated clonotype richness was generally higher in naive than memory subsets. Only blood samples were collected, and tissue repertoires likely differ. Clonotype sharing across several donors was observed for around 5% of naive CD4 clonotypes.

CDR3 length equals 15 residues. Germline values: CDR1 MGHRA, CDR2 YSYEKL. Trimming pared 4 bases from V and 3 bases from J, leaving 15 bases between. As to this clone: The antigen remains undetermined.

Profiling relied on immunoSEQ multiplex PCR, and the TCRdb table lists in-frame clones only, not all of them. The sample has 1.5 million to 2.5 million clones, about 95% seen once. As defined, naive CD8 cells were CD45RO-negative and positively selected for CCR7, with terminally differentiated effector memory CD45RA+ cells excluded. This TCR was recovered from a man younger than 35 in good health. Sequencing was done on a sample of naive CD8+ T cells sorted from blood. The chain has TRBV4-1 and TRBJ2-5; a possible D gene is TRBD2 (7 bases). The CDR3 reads CASSPKRGGEETQYF. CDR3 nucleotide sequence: TGCGCCAGCAGCCCCAAAAGGGGGGGGGAAGAGACCCAGTACTTC.